This TCR beta chain derives from a study of vaccination and CD4 T cells after COVID-19. Once obtained from cultured CD4+ T cells, the DNA was sequenced using the Oncomine TCR Beta short-read assay. A single record per CDR3 protein comes from TCRdb applying MiXCR to the PCR reads. The repertoire has approximately 10,000 distinct CDR3 sequences, about half of them found once; the top ten carry 35% to 50%. Note on this clonotype: The antigen remains unidentified.

Treatment of the sample: roughly 10-day PBMC culture with coronavirus spike peptide pools or control peptides (ViraFEST assay). ViraFEST expanded antigen-specific T cells with peptide pools, then sequenced TCRs. V was clipped by 3 bases and J by 8 bases; unmatched bases: 4. This CDR3 contains 13 residues. Germline CDR1 and CDR2: SGHNT and YENEEA. The chain carries TRBV11-3 and TRBJ1-2, with TRBD1 identical over 9 bases. What was sequenced was CD4+ T cells from blood, cultured in vitro. The sequence derives from a human donor who had recovered from COVID-19. This CDR3 is CASSFVGTGGYTF. In DNA form, the CDR3 reads TGTGCCAGCAGCTTTGTCGGGACAGGGGGCTACACCTTC.